This T cell receptor beta chain is from a study of T cell clones after liver transplantation. About the research overall: Immunosuppression withdrawal was tried within 2 years after liver transplantation in this trial. Study-level points and caveats: Low donor cell numbers restricted donor-reactive repertoire measurement in two subjects.

The ends were cut back, 1 base at V and 5 bases at J, with 15 bases in the middle. The CDR3 totals 16 residues. Germline CDR1 SGHRS, CDR2 YFSETQ. The assay was immunoSEQ multiplex PCR, and TCRdb's table has in-frame clones only and misses some. The sample shows 50,000 or so clones, approximately 71% of them seen only once. Turning to this clone: Its antigen remains unidentified.

The starting material was CD4+ T cells from blood, obtained more than 52 months after liver transplant. V and J are TRBV5-1 and TRBJ2-2; D might be TRBD1 (6 bases). The sequence was collected from a human patient who received a liver transplant. The graft donor may have given rise to some T cells. This chain's CDR3 is CASSLSQGRGTGELFF. The DNA for the CDR3 is TGCGCCAGCAGCTTGTCCCAGGGGAGAGGAACCGGGGAGCTGTTTTTT.